A selection of T cell receptor beta chains follows, all from one sample in a study of CD8 T cells in Susac syndrome. TCRdb re-derived calls from the immunoSEQ multiplex PCR reads in MiXCR, one entry per CDR3 protein. The sample lists roughly 200,000 distinct CDR3 sequences, approximately 94% seen once, with around 0.09% in the top ten. The source material was CD4+ T cells from PBMCs. Every receptor here comes from a human donor with multiple sclerosis. CDR3s include the opening cysteine and the closing phenylalanine or tryptophan. A D gene is named only where the DNA matches it firmly. Only part of the rows carry a size: once, few, many, or a class if the clone is expanded.

D gene	V gene	CDR3 length	J gene	clone size	CDR3 DNA	CDR3 protein
-	TRBV4-2	15	TRBJ1-2	-	TGTGCCAGCAGCCAAGATCGCGGGGTGGAAGATGGCTACACCTTC	CASSQDRGVEDGYTF
-	TRBV6-2/TRBV6-3	14	TRBJ1-5	-	TGTGCCAGCAAACTGGCCGGGGGCAATCAGCCCCAGCATTTT	CASKLAGGNQPQHF
TRBD1	TRBV20-1	15	TRBJ1-1	-	TGCAGTGCTAGCTGGACAGGGGGCTCGGGCACTGAAGCTTTCTTT	CSASWTGGSGTEAFF
-	TRBV3-1	14	TRBJ2-7	-	TGTGCCAGCAGCCTGGACTCGGTGGCCTACGAGCAGTACTTC	CASSLDSVAYEQYF
-	TRBV30	13	TRBJ1-5	-	TGTGCCTGGAGCCCCGGGCTTGATCAGCCCCAGCATTTT	CAWSPGLDQPQHF
-	TRBV30	11	TRBJ2-1	-	TGTGCCTGGAGTGTTTTGTATGAGCAGTTCTTC	CAWSVLYEQFF
-	TRBV20-1	14	TRBJ2-6	-	TGCAGTGCTAGTCTGGACTCTGGGGCCAACGTCCTGACTTTC	CSASLDSGANVLTF
-	TRBV29-1	14	TRBJ2-2	-	TGCAGCGCCATCACCGGGACCAAGGGCGGGGAGCTGTTTTTT	CSAITGTKGGELFF
TRBD2	TRBV27	17	TRBJ2-3	-	TGTGCCAGCAGTTTATGGGTAGCGGGGGGGAATATAGATACGCAGTATTTT	CASSLWVAGGNIDTQYF
TRBD1	TRBV12-3/TRBV12-4	14	TRBJ1-2	few	TGTGCCAGCAGTTTGGGACAGGGGAACTATGGCTACACCTTC	CASSLGQGNYGYTF
-	TRBV27	17	TRBJ1-2	-	TGTGCCAGCAGTTTGGATCCCGGGGCTGGTGGATACTATGGCTACACCTTC	CASSLDPGAGGYYGYTF
TRBD1	TRBV6-5	15	TRBJ1-5	once	TGTGCCAGCAGCCCCGTGGGGACAGGGGGAGGACCGCTGCATTTT	CASSPVGTGGGPLHF
TRBD1	TRBV6-2/TRBV6-3	14	TRBJ2-3	once	TGTGCCAGTCAAGGGGACAGGCGCACAGATACGCAGTATTTT	CASQGDRRTDTQYF
-	TRBV24-1	11	TRBJ1-6	-	TGTGCCACCAGCCTACAGTCACCCCTCCACTTT	CATSLQSPLHF
TRBD2	TRBV20-1	14	TRBJ2-3	-	TGCAGTGCTAGCGCGGGGGGGCGGACAGATACGCAGTATTTT	CSASAGGRTDTQYF
-	TRBV5-1	16	TRBJ2-3	-	TGCGCCAGCAGCTTGAGGGACACTCCAGGCACAGATACGCAGTATTTT	CASSLRDTPGTDTQYF
TRBD1	TRBV12-3/TRBV12-4	13	TRBJ2-5	-	TGTGCCAGCAGGGGGACAGGGTGGGAGACCCAGTACTTC	CASRGTGWETQYF
-	TRBV20-1	12	TRBJ2-7	-	TGCAGTGCTGAAAATCAGGGGTACGAGCAGTACTTC	CSAENQGYEQYF
TRBD2	TRBV3-1	14	TRBJ2-7	-	TGTGCCAGCAGCCCGCGGGGGACCACCTACGAGCAGTACTTC	CASSPRGTTYEQYF
-	TRBV15	16	TRBJ2-5	-	TGTGCCACCAGCAGCAAAACCCTACCCCCAGGAGAGACCCAGTACTTC	CATSSKTLPPGETQYF
TRBD2	TRBV4-3	17	TRBJ2-3	-	TGCGCCAGCAGCCGGCAGACGACTAGCGGGGGAACAGATACGCAGTATTTT	CASSRQTTSGGTDTQYF
TRBD1	TRBV7-2	19	TRBJ1-5	-	TGTGCCAGCAGCTTAAGGTGGACAGGGGGCAGAGGTGGCAATCAGCCCCAGCATTTT	CASSLRWTGGRGGNQPQHF
-	TRBV30	14	TRBJ2-7	-	TGTGCCTGGAGTGTTCGACACAGCTCCTACGAGCAGTACTTC	CAWSVRHSSYEQYF
-	TRBV20-1	15	TRBJ1-5	-	TGCAGTGCTAAACAGGGCATGTTTGACAATCAGCCCCAGCATTTT	CSAKQGMFDNQPQHF
-	TRBV7-9	13	TRBJ2-7	-	TGTGCCAGCAGCTCCGTCCAAGGCGGCGAGCAGTACTTC	CASSSVQGGEQYF
-	TRBV4-2	14	TRBJ1-1	-	TGTGCCAGCAGCCAACTGGACGGGCGCAATGAAGCTTTCTTT	CASSQLDGRNEAFF
-	TRBV7-2	12	TRBJ2-7	-	TGTGCCAGCAGCTTAGCCAGCTTCGAGCAGTACTTC	CASSLASFEQYF
-	TRBV7-9	10	TRBJ1-2	-	TGTGCCAGCGGGATGTATGGCTACACCTTC	CASGMYGYTF
TRBD1	TRBV4-3	17	TRBJ2-1	-	TGCGCCAGCAGCCAAGATTCGGGCATACAGTTGGGACAGCCTAGGGTCTTC	CASSQDSGIQLGQPRVF
TRBD1	TRBV20-1	17	TRBJ2-3	-	TGCAGTGCTACCCGAGGGTTTGGGACAGGGGATCTAGGTACGCAGTATTTT	CSATRGFGTGDLGTQYF
TRBD1	TRBV19	17	TRBJ2-3	-	TGTGCCAGTAGTTCCGGGACAGGGGTAGAACACACAGATACGCAGTATTTT	CASSSGTGVEHTDTQYF
TRBD1	TRBV7-9	17	TRBJ2-4	once	TGTGCCAGCAGCCCGGGACAGGGGCTCATAGCCAAAAACATTCAGTACTTC	CASSPGQGLIAKNIQYF
-	TRBV30	15	TRBJ1-1	-	TGTGCCTGGACGGCAGAGAACGTCCCGGACACTGAAGCTTTCTTT	CAWTAENVPDTEAFF
TRBD1	TRBV7-6	17	TRBJ1-5	-	TGTGCCAGCAGCTTAAGGACAGGGGCTTATAGCAATCAGCCCCAGCATTTT	CASSLRTGAYSNQPQHF
-	TRBV7-3	18	TRBJ2-2	-	TGTGCCAGCAGCTTACGTACAGGGCCAGAACTAAACACCGGGGAGCTGTTTTTT	CASSLRTGPELNTGELFF
-	TRBV14	14	TRBJ1-2	-	TGTGCCAGCAGCCAAGATGGGGGACTCTATGGCTACACCTTC	CASSQDGGLYGYTF
TRBD1	TRBV9	16	TRBJ2-7	-	TGTGCCAGCAGCCAGTCGGGACAGCCGATGTCCTACGAGCAGTACTTC	CASSQSGQPMSYEQYF
TRBD1	TRBV6-2/TRBV6-3	14	TRBJ2-2	-	TGTGCCAGCAAGGACAGGGGTGGCACCGGGGAGCTGTTTTTT	CASKDRGGTGELFF
-	TRBV30	14	TRBJ1-5	-	TGTGCCTGGAGTGTTTTTGGGGGCAATCAGCCCCAGCATTTT	CAWSVFGGNQPQHF
TRBD2	TRBV7-3	15	TRBJ2-1	-	TGTGCCAGCAGCCCTCGGGGGGGCCGGGACAATGAGCAGTTCTTC	CASSPRGGRDNEQFF
-	TRBV20-1	17	TRBJ2-3	-	TGCAGTGCTAGAGATCCCCGGACTATTTTAAACGGAGATACGCAGTATTTT	CSARDPRTILNGDTQYF
TRBD1	TRBV25-1	16	TRBJ2-3	-	TGTGCCAGCAGTGAGCGGACAGGGCCACACACAGATACGCAGTATTTT	CASSERTGPHTDTQYF
TRBD1	TRBV10-3	14	TRBJ2-5	-	TGTGCCATCAGTGAGACAGGGGACCAAGAGACCCAGTACTTC	CAISETGDQETQYF
-	TRBV30	13	TRBJ2-3	-	TGTGCCCACGCCGGGGAGACCACAGATACGCAGTATTTT	CAHAGETTDTQYF
-	TRBV7-2	17	TRBJ2-6	-	TGTGCCAGCAGCGAGGGGAAGTTCCTCTCTGGGGCCAACGTCCTGACTTTC	CASSEGKFLSGANVLTF
-	TRBV5-1	14	TRBJ1-1	-	TGCGCCAGCAGCTTGGGAAGGGTGAACACTGAAGCTTTCTTT	CASSLGRVNTEAFF
TRBD1	TRBV5-4	15	TRBJ1-5	few	TGTGCCAGCAGCTTGGGGACAGGGGTCGGTCAGCCCCAGCATTTT	CASSLGTGVGQPQHF
-	TRBV29-1	13	TRBJ2-5	-	TGCAGCGTTCAACGTGGATTCCAAGAGACCCAGTACTTC	CSVQRGFQETQYF
-	TRBV12-2	16	TRBJ2-7	-	TGTGCAAGTCGCTCGACAATGACGGGACACCCCTACGAGCAGTACTTC	CASRSTMTGHPYEQYF